The 2 T cell receptor beta chains listed next were all sequenced from one sample in a study of cytomegalovirus exposure and HLA in healthy donors. The PCR was carried out with 60 Vbeta primers and 13 Jbeta primers. Profiling relied on immunoSEQ multiplex PCR, and the TCRdb table lists in-frame clones only, not all of them. This repertoire shows about 52,000 clones, over 60% found once; its top ten account for more than 9%. The sequencing sample was made of PBMCs. The receptors come from a woman aged 50 to 60 in good health and CMV-seronegative.

This chain uses TRBV19 with TRBJ1-5; D is perhaps TRBD1 (5 bases). The germline V gene has CDR1 LNHDA and CDR2 SQIVND (reference sequence). Trimming removed 5 bases at V and 2 bases at J, with 10 bases between. The CDR3 is 14 amino acids. The CDR3 here is CASSSEGGNQPQHF. For the CDR3, the DNA is TGTGCCAGTAGTTCCGAAGGGGGCAATCAGCCCCAGCATTTT. Complete variable domain (other parts from reference TRBV19 and TRBJ1-5): DGGITQSPKYLFRKEGQNVTLSCEQNLNHDAMYWYRQDPGQGLRLIYYSQIVNDFQKGDIAEGYSVSREKKESFPLTVTSAQKNPTAFYLCASSSEGGNQPQHFGDGTRLSIL.

The table lists this clone with a count of one. Relative to the germline gene, one junction end is altered; a read error may explain this. This chain connects TRBV7-7 to TRBJ2-5; 7 bases align to TRBD1. There are 15 residues in the CDR3. Germline V gene data show CDR1 as SSHAT and CDR2 as FNYEAQ (reference sequence). This CDR3 is CASSLGGTEQETQYF. As DNA, the CDR3 is TGTGCTAGCAGCTTAGGTGGGACAGAACAAGAGACCCAGTACTTC.